Below are 16 T cell receptor beta chains sequenced from a single sample in a study of blood T cell repertoires in COVID-19. This table comes from immunoSEQ multiplex PCR, and its TCRdb copy is limited to in-frame clones, with some not included. Of more than 85,000 clones in the sample, approximately 86% were seen once. The sequenced material came from PBMCs or T cells enriched from blood (not recorded which). Receptors were obtained from a woman aged 45-65 years who had recovered from COVID-19.

The rearrangement joins TRBV27 to TRBJ2-7; D perhaps matches TRBD1 (5 bases). Trimming left V 1 base short and J 4 bases short, with 14 bases between. CDR3 length: 15 residues. From germline, CDR1 is MNHEY and CDR2 SMNVEV (reference sequence). For the CDR3, the DNA is TGTGCCAGCAGTTTATTAGGACAATTGGCTTACGAGCAGTACTTC. Translated: CASSLLGQLAYEQYF.

The V call is TRBV13, the J call TRBJ2-1; D might be TRBD2 (7 bases). Germline V gene lookup returns CDR1 PRHDT and CDR2 FYEKMQ (reference sequence). V was pared by 5 bases and J by 0 bases, with 17 bases between. This CDR3 is built from 17 residues. The CDR3 reads CASSGGRGGPSYNEQFF. In DNA, the CDR3 is TGTGCCAGCAGCGGCGGAAGGGGGGGCCCCTCCTACAATGAGCAGTTCTTC.

The V gene is TRBV7-6, the J gene TRBJ1-6, with D uncertain. The CDR3 consists of 15 residues. The germline V and J ends were trimmed by 1 base and 5 bases, with 9 bases remaining between them. CDR1 is SGHVS and CDR2 is FNYEAQ in the germline V gene. CDR3 region: CASSLENSHNSPLHF. In DNA form, the CDR3 reads TGTGCCAGCAGCTTAGAGAACTCTCATAATTCACCCCTCCACTTT.

The chain joins TRBV7-9 to TRBJ1-6; maybe TRBD1 (5 bases). This CDR3 has 16 amino acids. CDR1 and CDR2 from the germline V gene are SEHNR and FQNEAQ (reference sequence). The germline V and J ends were trimmed by 5 bases and 4 bases, with 15 bases remaining between them. The CDR3 DNA reads TGTGCCAGCAGCCGAGCCCTAGACAGATATAATTCACCCCTCCACTTT. Translated, it gives CASSRALDRYNSPLHF.

The DNA for the CDR3 is TGTGCCAGCATTACCGGGAGCAACATCAATCAGCCCCAGCATTTT. Amino acid sequence: CASITGSNINQPQHF. The V call is TRBV6-5, the J call TRBJ1-5, with D unclear. This CDR3 has 15 residues. Germline-derived CDR1 and CDR2 are MNHEY and SVGAGI. The V gene lost 7 bases and the J gene lost 3 bases, with 16 bases spanning the gap.

The chain combines TRBV30 with TRBJ2-7, with TRBD1 matching 8 bases. Germline V gene sequence: CDR1 GTSNPN, CDR2 SVGIG (reference sequence). The CDR3 is made up of 15 amino acids. V dropped 3 bases and J dropped 3; count of bases not matched to a gene: 10. The CDR3 here is CAWSRQDRDSYEQYF. CDR3 sequence (DNA): TGTGCCTGGAGCAGACAGGACAGGGACAGCTACGAGCAGTACTTC.

This rearrangement joins TRBV2 to TRBJ1-1; a possible D gene is TRBD1 (5 bases). The CDR3 contains 14 residues. Between the trimmed V and J ends, which lost 3 bases and 12 bases, there was a span of 20 bases. Germline V CDR1 and CDR2: SNHLY, FYNNEI. Here the CDR3 reads CASSDPAGSGGPFF. CDR3 sequence (DNA): TGTGCCAGCAGTGATCCCGCAGGGTCGGGAGGCCCTTTCTTT. Full variable domain (outside the CDR3, taken from reference TRBV2 and TRBJ1-1): EPEVTQTPSHQVTQMGQEVILRCVPISNHLYFYWYRQILGQKVEFLVSFYNNEISEKSEIFDDQFSVERPDGSNFTLKIRSTKLEDSAMYFCASSDPAGSGGPFFGQGTRLTVV.

The V gene is TRBV12-3 or TRBV12-4, the J gene TRBJ1-1; D is unresolved. The V and J ends lost 3 bases and 0 bases respectively, with 5 bases between them. The CDR3 has 13 residues. The CDR3 spells CASSLDLNTEAFF. The CDR3 coding sequence is TGTGCCAGCAGTTTGGACTTGAACACTGAAGCTTTCTTT.

Only one count was recorded for this clone. This sequence joins TRBV10-2 and TRBJ2-7; 9 bases are shared with TRBD1. The CDR3 runs 14 residues. The V gene's germline CDR1 is WSHSY and CDR2 SAAADI. V lost 2 bases and J lost 4; bases outside the gene matches: 3. The CDR3 loop is CASSETGGSYEQYF. Here the CDR3 DNA reads TGCGCCAGCAGTGAGACAGGGGGCTCGTACGAGCAGTACTTC.

The chain joins TRBV20-1 to TRBJ2-1, with 9 bases matching TRBD2. The germline gives CDR1 DFQATT, CDR2 SNEGSKA (reference sequence). V shed 3 bases and J 8 bases; nucleotides not matched to a gene: 14. The CDR3 consists of 16 residues. The CDR3 nucleotides read TGCAGTGCTAGTTATGCTAGCGGGATCGTTTTCGATGAGCAGTTCTTC. It encodes CSASYASGIVFDEQFF.

The J gene is TRBJ2-3, the V gene TRBV6-1; D remains ambiguous. The CDR3 has 12 amino acids. V lost 3 bases and J 9 bases, leaving 10 bases between the germline ends. Germline V CDR1 and CDR2: MNHNS, SASEGT. The DNA for the CDR3 is TGTGCCAGCAGTGATGTCCCGAGGACGCAGTATTTT. It codes for CASSDVPRTQYF.

This chain uses TRBV27 with TRBJ1-1; 8 positions agree with TRBD1. The CDR3 has 14 amino acids. After removal of 5 bases from V and 3 bases from J, the junction contained 5 bases not matched to a gene. Germline V lookup: CDR1 MNHEY, CDR2 SMNVEV (reference sequence). Here the CDR3 reads CASSTGQAYTEAFF. The CDR3 DNA reads TGTGCCAGCAGTACGGGACAGGCCTACACTGAAGCTTTCTTT.

This clone was seen a single time. The V and J genes are TRBV10-3 and TRBJ2-3, with 14 bases identical to TRBD2. Germline values: CDR1 ENHRY, CDR2 SYGVKD. Trimming removed 6 bases from V and 6 bases from J; junction bases left unmatched: 8. CDR3 length: 16 residues. The CDR3 DNA sequence: TGTGCCATCAGCCTGACTAGCGGGGGGGCCGGGGATACGCAGTATTTT. Its translation is CAISLTSGGAGDTQYF.

V and J are TRBV9 and TRBJ2-4; TRBD2 matches 9 bases. The CDR3 totals 15 residues. Germline trimming cut 0 bases from V and 9 bases from J; bases unmatched to any gene: 7. Germline-derived CDR1 and CDR2 are SGDLS and YYNGEE. CDR3 in DNA: TGTGCCAGCAGCGTAGGCTCTAGCGGGATGGTCATTCAGTACTTC. It is translated as CASSVGSSGMVIQYF.

In this sample, this clone turned up a few times. The chain couples TRBV19 to TRBJ1-3; 8 bases line up with TRBD1. V dropped 7 bases and J dropped 4; count of bases not matched to a gene: 6. The CDR3 has 14 amino acids. Germline V gene data show CDR1 as LNHDA and CDR2 as SQIVND (reference sequence). CDR3 sequence: CASMRTGSGNTIYF. CDR3 DNA sequence: TGTGCCAGTATGAGGACAGGGTCCGGAAACACCATATATTTT.

This clone was recorded only once. This chain links TRBV25-1 with TRBJ2-7; the match to TRBD1 covers 9 bases. The CDR3 loop spans 16 amino acids. The V and J ends lost 8 bases and 2 bases, in that order; junction bases with no gene match: 13. Germline loops: CDR1 MGHDK, CDR2 SYGVNS. The CDR3 region is CASFPGPGTGPYEQYF. CDR3 sequence (DNA): TGTGCCAGCTTCCCAGGACCGGGGACAGGGCCCTACGAGCAGTACTTC.